This paragraph reports one T cell receptor beta chain. Germline V gene data show CDR1 as SGHTA and CDR2 as FQGTGA. V lost 5 bases to trimming and J lost 7 bases, with 20 bases between them. The CDR3 is 15 residues long. This record belongs to a study of blood T cell repertoires in COVID-19. Study background: In each case, the material was cDNA or gDNA derived from T cells, B-cell-depleted T cells, or PBMCs.

Followed longitudinally, the Seattle patients had been enrolled during active infection. Here immunoSEQ multiplex PCR was the method, and the copy in TCRdb shows in-frame clones only, minus some. The data contain over 150,000 clones, roughly 80% of them seen just once; the ten biggest clones take up roughly an eighth. The TCR was taken from a woman aged 55-75 years with COVID-19, enrolled during active disease. Sequencing was done on a sample of peripheral blood. V gene TRBV7-3 combines with J gene TRBJ2-5; tentatively, D is TRBD1 (6 bases). CDR3 DNA: TGTGCCAGCAGCCCACAGGGTTCACAAGATGGGACCCAGTACTTC. It specifies CASSPQGSQDGTQYF.